This T cell receptor (beta chain) was profiled in a study of T cells in Graves' hyperthyroidism and ophthalmopathy. TCR beta CDR3 region amplification was performed from RNA transcripts. Using the HTBI primer set, a first-round RT-PCR was run on the TCR CDR3. TCRdb fed the multiplex PCR reads into MiXCR, producing one record per CDR3 protein. The repertoire has over 250,000 distinct CDR3 sequences, 20% to 25% of them found once; the top ten carry 20% to 30%. The study, taken as a whole, reports: Most expanded thyroid clonotypes above 0.001 also appeared in blood.

This clonotype was recorded many times. Its antigen is undetermined. In patients aged 18 to 65, hyperthyroidism was newly diagnosed, with duration under 2 months. The CDR3 is made up of 14 amino acids. V shed 4 bases, J shed 7 bases, and the junction held 4 bases outside the gene matches. The V gene's germline CDR1 is SGHAT and CDR2 FQDESV (reference sequence). Sequenced input: blood. V is TRBV11-1 and J is TRBJ1-6, with 7 bases aligning to TRBD1. This TCR derives from a middle-aged man with Graves' hyperthyroidism that later progressed to Graves' ophthalmopathy. The chain's CDR3 is CASSSTGRNSPLHF. CDR3 nucleotide sequence: TGTGCCAGCAGCTCGACAGGGAGGAATTCACCCCTCCACTTT.